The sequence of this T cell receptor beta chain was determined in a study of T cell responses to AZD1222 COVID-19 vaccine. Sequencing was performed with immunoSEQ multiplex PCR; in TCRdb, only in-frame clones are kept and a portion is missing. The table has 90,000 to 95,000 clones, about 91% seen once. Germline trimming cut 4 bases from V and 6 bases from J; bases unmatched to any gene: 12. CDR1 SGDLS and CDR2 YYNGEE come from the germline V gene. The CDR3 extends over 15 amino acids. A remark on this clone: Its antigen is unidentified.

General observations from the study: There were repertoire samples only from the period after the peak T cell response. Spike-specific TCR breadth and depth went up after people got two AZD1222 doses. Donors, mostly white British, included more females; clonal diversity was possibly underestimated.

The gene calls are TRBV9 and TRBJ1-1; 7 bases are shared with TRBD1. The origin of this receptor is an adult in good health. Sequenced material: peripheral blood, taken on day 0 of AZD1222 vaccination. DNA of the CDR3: TGTGCCAGCAGCTTATCGGGACAGCCAAATTCTGAAGCTTTCTTT. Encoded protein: CASSLSGQPNSEAFF.